A selection of T cell receptor beta chains follows, all from one sample in a study of PD-1 blockade in classical Hodgkin lymphoma. Measured with immunoSEQ multiplex PCR; TCRdb has only the in-frame clones, and not every one. The sample contains about 25,000 clones, about nine tenths of which appear only once. The source was peripheral blood mononuclear cells (PBMCs), collected at baseline. The receptors here all came from a human donor with classical Hodgkin lymphoma. CDR3s include the opening cysteine and the closing phenylalanine or tryptophan. D genes are given only for firm matches. Where a row states a size, it is once, few, many or the class of an expanded clone; other rows omit it.

D gene: .
clone size: .
J gene: TRBJ1-4
V gene: TRBV10-3
CDR3 protein: CATRTGEIATNEKLFF
CDR3 DNA: TGTGCCACCCGGACGGGTGAAATTGCAACTAATGAAAAACTGTTTTTT

D gene: TRBD1
clone size: .
J gene: TRBJ2-7
V gene: TRBV4-3
CDR3 protein: CASSPDRGPYEQYF
CDR3 DNA: TGCGCCAGCAGCCCAGACAGGGGGCCATACGAGCAGTACTTC

D gene: .
clone size: .
J gene: TRBJ2-7
V gene: TRBV7-8
CDR3 protein: CASSLADRSYEQYF
CDR3 DNA: TGTGCCAGCAGCTTAGCGGACCGCTCCTACGAGCAGTACTTC

D gene: TRBD2
clone size: .
J gene: TRBJ2-3
V gene: TRBV9
CDR3 protein: CASNRLAGTTDTQYF
CDR3 DNA: TGTGCCAGCAACAGACTAGCGGGGACCACAGATACGCAGTATTTT

D gene: TRBD1
clone size: .
J gene: TRBJ2-5
V gene: TRBV5-1
CDR3 protein: CASSSGTGAASETQYF
CDR3 DNA: TGCGCCAGCAGCTCGGGGACAGGGGCGGCGAGTGAGACCCAGTACTTC

D gene: .
clone size: .
J gene: TRBJ1-3
V gene: TRBV7-9
CDR3 protein: CASSSRTGPENTIYF
CDR3 DNA: TGTGCCAGCAGCTCCAGGACCGGGCCGGAAAACACCATATATTTT

D gene: .
clone size: .
J gene: TRBJ2-1
V gene: TRBV13
CDR3 protein: CASLIGLSSYNEQFF
CDR3 DNA: TGTGCCAGCCTGATCGGACTGAGCTCCTACAATGAGCAGTTCTTC

D gene: .
clone size: once
J gene: TRBJ1-6
V gene: TRBV7-8
CDR3 protein: CASTLAQNSPLHF
CDR3 DNA: TGTGCCAGCACCCTTGCGCAGAATTCACCCCTCCACTTT

D gene: .
clone size: .
J gene: TRBJ2-7
V gene: TRBV7-8
CDR3 protein: CASSLARAGEQYF
CDR3 DNA: TGTGCCAGCAGCTTAGCCCGGGCGGGGGAGCAGTACTTC

D gene: .
clone size: .
J gene: TRBJ2-5
V gene: TRBV27
CDR3 protein: CASGILSGYQETQYF
CDR3 DNA: TGTGCCAGCGGGATTCTTTCGGGTTACCAAGAGACCCAGTACTTC

D gene: .
clone size: .
J gene: TRBJ1-2
V gene: TRBV2
CDR3 protein: CASKAIGSYGYTF
CDR3 DNA: TGTGCCAGCAAGGCGATTGGTAGCTATGGCTACACCTTC

D gene: TRBD1
clone size: .
J gene: TRBJ2-1
V gene: TRBV5-1
CDR3 protein: CASSLTGGYNEQFF
CDR3 DNA: TGCGCCAGCAGCTTGACAGGGGGATACAATGAGCAGTTCTTC

D gene: TRBD1
clone size: .
J gene: TRBJ1-3
V gene: TRBV19
CDR3 protein: CATRETGDPGNTIYF
CDR3 DNA: TGTGCCACCCGCGAGACAGGGGACCCTGGAAACACCATATATTTT

D gene: .
clone size: .
J gene: TRBJ1-1
V gene: TRBV11-2
CDR3 protein: CASSFVRYGSNTEAFF
CDR3 DNA: TGTGCCAGCAGCTTTGTTCGTTACGGCTCGAACACTGAAGCTTTCTTT

D gene: TRBD1
clone size: .
J gene: TRBJ1-4
V gene: TRBV5-1
CDR3 protein: CASSSGQGGEKLFF
CDR3 DNA: TGCGCCAGCAGCTCGGGACAGGGAGGTGAAAAACTGTTTTTT

D gene: .
clone size: .
J gene: TRBJ2-1
V gene: TRBV29-1
CDR3 protein: CSVDEVNEQFF
CDR3 DNA: TGCAGCGTTGACGAGGTTAATGAGCAGTTCTTC

D gene: .
clone size: .
J gene: TRBJ2-5
V gene: TRBV7-9
CDR3 protein: CASSLEGVGREYF
CDR3 DNA: TGTGCCAGCAGCTTAGAAGGGGTGGGCAGGGAGTACTTC

D gene: .
clone size: .
J gene: TRBJ1-2
V gene: TRBV29-1
CDR3 protein: CSVGQGARANYGYTF
CDR3 DNA: TGCAGCGTGGGGCAAGGAGCAAGAGCTAACTATGGCTACACCTTC

D gene: .
clone size: few
J gene: TRBJ1-6
V gene: TRBV5-1
CDR3 protein: CASSLASGVDNSPLHF
CDR3 DNA: TGCGCCAGCAGCTTGGCTTCAGGGGTAGATAATTCACCCCTCCACTTT